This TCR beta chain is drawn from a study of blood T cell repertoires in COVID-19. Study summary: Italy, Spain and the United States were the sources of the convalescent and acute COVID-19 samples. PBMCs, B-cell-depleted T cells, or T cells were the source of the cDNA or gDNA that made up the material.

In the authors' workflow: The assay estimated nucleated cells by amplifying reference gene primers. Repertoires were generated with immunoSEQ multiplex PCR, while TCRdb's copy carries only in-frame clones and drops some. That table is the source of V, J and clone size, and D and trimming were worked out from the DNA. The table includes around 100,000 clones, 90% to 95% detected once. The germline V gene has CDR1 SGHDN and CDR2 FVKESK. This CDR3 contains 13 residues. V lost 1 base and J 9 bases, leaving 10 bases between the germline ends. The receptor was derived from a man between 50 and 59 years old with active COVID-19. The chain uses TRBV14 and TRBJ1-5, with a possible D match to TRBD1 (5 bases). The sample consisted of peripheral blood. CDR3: CASSQGQSAPQHF. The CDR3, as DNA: TGTGCCAGCAGCCAAGGACAGTCGGCGCCCCAGCATTTT.